This TCR beta chain is from a study of CD8 T cells in ankylosing spondylitis. The CDR3 sequence is 13 residues long. Per the germline V gene, CDR1 is SQVTM and CDR2 is ANQGSEA. The junction had 9 bases not matched to a gene; V was cut back by 7 bases and J by 4 bases. This clonotype was counted between two and nine times. Researchers built TCR beta libraries using quantitative 5'-RACE with molecular barcodes. TCRdb reprocessed the 5' RACE reads via MiXCR and lists one record per CDR3 protein. The sample has 250,000 to 350,000 distinct CDR3 sequences; less than 25% are singletons. The V call is TRBV29-1, the J call TRBJ1-2, with 7 bases aligning to TRBD1. Sample: blood, either unsorted or a sorted T cell fraction (not recorded which). The origin of this receptor is a female donor with ankylosing spondylitis or in good health (not recorded which). In DNA, the CDR3 is TGCAGCGCAGGGGGTCCCGAACTCTATGGCTACACCTTC. This sequence encodes CSAGGPELYGYTF.